This T cell receptor beta chain derives from a study of identical twins. General study findings and limits: Within twin pairs, the out-of-frame alpha sequences they shared showed excess low generation probability. Partial confounding of zero-insertion analyses by invariant MAIT and iNKT cells was possible.

Carrying unique molecular identifiers, the cDNA also gained a universal primer site through template switching. From the 5' RACE reads, TCRdb called clonotypes with MiXCR, one entry per CDR3 protein. This table holds around 530,000 distinct CDR3 sequences, 15% found once. CDR1 is ENHRY, CDR2 SYGVKD, per germline. The V and J ends lost 5 bases and 9 bases, in that order; junction bases with no gene match: 8. The CDR3 runs to 15 residues. This clonotype was observed a few times. What it binds is unknown. Healthy Caucasian individuals made up all the donors. The same data also contributed to another study, on yellow fever vaccine responses in identical twins.

Source material: CD4+ T cells sorted from blood. The gene calls are TRBV10-3 and TRBJ2-1, with 12 nucleotides matching TRBD1. This sequence was found in a young woman in good health. CDR3 sequence (DNA): TGTGCCATCAGTCCCGGGACAGGGGGCCCGGGTGAGCAGTTCTTC. It codes for CAISPGTGGPGEQFF.